The T cell receptor beta chain described here comes from a study of cytomegalovirus exposure and HLA in healthy donors. Study findings and constraints: A later look showed TCR association rates differing by HLA locus, highest for DRB1 and lowest for HLA-C. The study put 150 or so TCR beta chains on its list as cytomegalovirus-associated.

Germline trimming cut 0 bases from V and 3 bases from J; bases unmatched to any gene: 6. Germline values: CDR1 SGHRS, CDR2 YFSETQ. The CDR3 length is 15 residues. PCR involved 60 Vbeta and 13 Jbeta primers. Only in-frame clones appear in the TCRdb table, and some are missing; sequencing was by immunoSEQ multiplex PCR. Recorded for this sample: more than 100,000 clones. In the case of this clone: Its antigen remains unidentified.

The sequence derives from a man younger than 35 in good health and CMV-seronegative. The sequenced sample was PBMCs. The chain employs TRBV5-1 and TRBJ2-7, with 7 bases aligning to TRBD1. CDR3 residues: CASSLGAGGLYEQYF. DNA of the CDR3: TGCGCCAGCAGCTTGGGGGCAGGGGGTCTCTACGAGCAGTACTTC.